This T cell receptor (beta chain) was captured in a study of identical twins. Study-wide points: Cross-sectional statistics underpinned the conclusions; the same donors were not followed. Zero-insertion findings could be partly confounded by invariant cells (MAIT and iNKT cells). Beta out-of-frame twin sharing showed a weaker excess. Models underpredicted monozygotic twin sharing of out-of-frame TCR alpha.

One entry per CDR3 protein results from TCRdb running MiXCR on the 5' RACE reads. Among 400,000 to 600,000 distinct CDR3 sequences listed, about a fifth were seen once. CDR1 is SQVTM, CDR2 ANQGSEA, per germline. V dropped 6 bases and J dropped 5; count of bases not matched to a gene: 7. The CDR3 is 13 amino acids. This clonotype was recorded a few times. As yet, its antigen is unknown. The data were also submitted as part of a second study, on yellow fever vaccine responses in identical twins.

Sequencing was done on a sample of CD4+ T cells sorted from blood. The receptor was isolated from a woman between 18 and 29 years old in good health. The chain uses TRBV29-1 and TRBJ1-5, with 7 bases fitting TRBD1. CDR3 in amino acids: CSVTTGWDQPQHF. The CDR3 bases are TGCAGCGTGACGACAGGGTGGGATCAGCCCCAGCATTTT. The full variable domain, rest sourced from reference TRBV29-1 and TRBJ1-5, is SAVISQKPSRDICQRGTSLTIQCQVDSQVTMMFWYRQQPGQSLTLIATANQGSEATYESGFVIDKFPISRPNLTFSTLTVSNMSPEDSSIYLCSVTTGWDQPQHFGDGTRLSIL.